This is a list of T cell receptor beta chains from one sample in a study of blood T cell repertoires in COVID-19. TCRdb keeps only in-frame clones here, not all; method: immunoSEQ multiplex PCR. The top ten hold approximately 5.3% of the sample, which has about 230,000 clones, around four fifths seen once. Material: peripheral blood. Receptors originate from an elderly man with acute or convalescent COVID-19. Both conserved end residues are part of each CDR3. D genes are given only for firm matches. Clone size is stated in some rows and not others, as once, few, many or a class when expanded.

DNA: TGCGCCAGCAGCTTGGTCGGGACTAGCGACTACGAGCAGTACTTC; CDR3: CASSLVGTSDYEQYF; D: TRBD2; size: NA; V: TRBV5-1; J: TRBJ2-7
DNA: TGCGCCAGCAGCCAATGGGGGCAGGGGGCACGCGGCTACACCTTC; CDR3: CASSQWGQGARGYTF; D: TRBD1; size: NA; V: TRBV4-1; J: TRBJ1-2
DNA: TGCGCCAGCAGCACGGGACTTTGGCATAATGAGCAGTTCTTC; CDR3: CASSTGLWHNEQFF; D: NA; size: NA; V: TRBV5-1; J: TRBJ2-1
DNA: TGTGCCAGCAGCTTGAGGGGGGGACGCCCGACCACAGATACGCAGTATTTT; CDR3: CASSLRGGRPTTDTQYF; D: NA; size: NA; V: TRBV5-4; J: TRBJ2-3
DNA: TGTGCCAGCAGCCACGGGGGGAGTGGAACCTACGAGCAGTACTTC; CDR3: CASSHGGSGTYEQYF; D: TRBD2; size: NA; V: TRBV3-1/TRBV3-2; J: TRBJ2-7
DNA: TGTGCCTGGAGTGTAGGGAGAGCGGGGGGTATCTACGAGCAGTACTTC; CDR3: CAWSVGRAGGIYEQYF; D: TRBD2; size: NA; V: TRBV30; J: TRBJ2-7
DNA: TGCGCCAGCAGCCAACTAGGGGGGGTCGATGAAAAACTGTTTTTT; CDR3: CASSQLGGVDEKLFF; D: NA; size: NA; V: TRBV4-1; J: TRBJ1-4
DNA: TGTGCCAGCAGGAGGGTGACGGCCATGAACACTGAAGCTTTCTTT; CDR3: CASRRVTAMNTEAFF; D: NA; size: NA; V: TRBV6-5; J: TRBJ1-1
DNA: TGTGCCCCCTTTCAGCGCGAAAAAAACATTCAGTACTTC; CDR3: CAPFQREKNIQYF; D: NA; size: NA; V: TRBV21-1; J: TRBJ2-4
DNA: TGTGCCACCAGCCACCGGGACAGGTCGCCTTATAGCAATCAGCCCCAGCATTTT; CDR3: CATSHRDRSPYSNQPQHF; D: TRBD1; size: NA; V: TRBV24-1; J: TRBJ1-5
DNA: TGTGCCAGCAGTTTAGAGGACACGAACACTGAAGCTTTCTTT; CDR3: CASSLEDTNTEAFF; D: NA; size: NA; V: TRBV27; J: TRBJ1-1
DNA: TGTGCCAGCAGCCAAGATCTAGTACTCATCAATGAGCAGTTCTTC; CDR3: CASSQDLVLINEQFF; D: NA; size: once; V: TRBV4-2; J: TRBJ2-1
DNA: TGCGCCAGCAGTCAATCCAGCCGGGAACCGTTCTACGAGCAGTACTTC; CDR3: CASSQSSREPFYEQYF; D: NA; size: once; V: TRBV23-1; J: TRBJ2-7
DNA: TGCGCCAGCAGTGAGAGCCACGGGGCGGGCTTGGGGACAGGCCCATCTGGGGCCAACGTCCTGACTTTC; CDR3: CASSESHGAGLGTGPSGANVLTF; D: TRBD1; size: NA; V: TRBV10-1; J: TRBJ2-6
DNA: TGTGCCAGCAGCACCAGGGACAGGGGGCTATCCGAGCAGTACTTC; CDR3: CASSTRDRGLSEQYF; D: TRBD1; size: NA; V: TRBV2; J: TRBJ2-7
DNA: TGTGCCAGCAGCCAAAGGGGGAGTAATGAAAAACTGTTTTTT; CDR3: CASSQRGSNEKLFF; D: NA; size: NA; V: TRBV27; J: TRBJ1-4
DNA: TGTGCCAGCAGTCCCAGGGATGAGGAGCAGTACTTC; CDR3: CASSPRDEEQYF; D: NA; size: NA; V: TRBV28; J: TRBJ2-7
DNA: TGTGCCAGCAGCTTACAAGTTCTTGGAGACTACGAGCAGTACTTC; CDR3: CASSLQVLGDYEQYF; D: NA; size: NA; V: TRBV11-2; J: TRBJ2-7
DNA: TGTGCCAGCAGGGCGGGCTCCTCTAGCTCCTACGAGCAGTACTTC; CDR3: CASRAGSSSSYEQYF; D: NA; size: NA; V: TRBV27; J: TRBJ2-7
DNA: TGTGCCAGCTGTTTGGTAGGGGGCGAAGGCGGCGGCTACACCTTC; CDR3: CASCLVGGEGGGYTF; D: TRBD1; size: few; V: TRBV19; J: TRBJ1-2
DNA: TGTGCCAGTAGAATAAACCAGGGTTCAGCAGATACGCAGTATTTT; CDR3: CASRINQGSADTQYF; D: NA; size: NA; V: TRBV19; J: TRBJ2-3
DNA: TGTGCCAGCAGTTACTCGTTTGAAAGACAGGGGAAAGGCTACACCTTC; CDR3: CASSYSFERQGKGYTF; D: TRBD1; size: few; V: TRBV6-2/TRBV6-3; J: TRBJ1-2
DNA: TGCCCCCCCGCGGGGGGACTAGGGGGGGTCGATGAGCAGTTCTTC; CDR3: CPPAGGLGGVDEQFF; D: TRBD2; size: NA; V: TRBV27; J: TRBJ2-1
DNA: TGTGCCAGCAGAGCCGGGGCGGGATCACCCCAGCATTTT; CDR3: CASRAGAGSPQHF; D: NA; size: NA; V: TRBV6-5; J: TRBJ1-5
DNA: TGTGCCAGCATCGAGGGTGGCCGCACAGATACGCAGTATTTT; CDR3: CASIEGGRTDTQYF; D: NA; size: NA; V: TRBV6-5; J: TRBJ2-3
DNA: TGTGCCAGCAGCTTGGGACAGGTTGGCTACACCTTC; CDR3: CASSLGQVGYTF; D: TRBD1; size: NA; V: TRBV7-9; J: TRBJ1-2
DNA: TGTGCCAGCAGCTTAGGGATTAGCGGGGGCCGGGAGACCCAGTACTTC; CDR3: CASSLGISGGRETQYF; D: TRBD2; size: NA; V: TRBV7-2; J: TRBJ2-5
DNA: TGTGCCAGCACGCTGCAGGGGAGCGATGGCTACACCTTC; CDR3: CASTLQGSDGYTF; D: NA; size: NA; V: TRBV6-5; J: TRBJ1-2
DNA: TGTGCCAGCAGCAAAGCGCGAATTGTAGTATTACAGCTTGAAGTTAATGAAAAACTGTTTTTT; CDR3: CASSKARIVVLQLEVNEKLFF; D: NA; size: NA; V: TRBV21-1; J: TRBJ1-4
DNA: TGTGCCAGCAGTTATGGGACTAGAGGCAATGAGCAGTTCTTC; CDR3: CASSYGTRGNEQFF; D: TRBD2; size: once; V: TRBV6-6; J: TRBJ2-1
DNA: TGTGCCAGCAGTCCGTGGACTAGCGGGACCTTTGAGCAGTTCTTC; CDR3: CASSPWTSGTFEQFF; D: TRBD2; size: NA; V: TRBV13; J: TRBJ2-1
DNA: TGTGCCAGCAGTGTCTTCCTCGGCACAGATACGCAGTATTTT; CDR3: CASSVFLGTDTQYF; D: NA; size: NA; V: TRBV2; J: TRBJ2-3
DNA: TGTGCCAGCAGCTCACCAGGACTAGCGGGGGCCTACGAGCAGTACTTC; CDR3: CASSSPGLAGAYEQYF; D: TRBD2; size: NA; V: TRBV5-4; J: TRBJ2-7
DNA: TGCGCCAGCAGCTTGCAACTAGCGGGGGGACAAGAGACCCAGTACTTC; CDR3: CASSLQLAGGQETQYF; D: TRBD2; size: NA; V: TRBV5-1; J: TRBJ2-5
DNA: TGTGCCAGTAGTATAGATCATAGTGCCTATTCCTACGAGCAGTACTTC; CDR3: CASSIDHSAYSYEQYF; D: NA; size: once; V: TRBV19; J: TRBJ2-7
DNA: TGTGCCTGGAGCCGCCTTGCCGGGGGGGCCTATGGCTACACCTTC; CDR3: CAWSRLAGGAYGYTF; D: NA; size: NA; V: TRBV30; J: TRBJ1-2
DNA: TGTGCCAGCAGTGAAACATCGGGCACTGAAGCTTTCTTT; CDR3: CASSETSGTEAFF; D: NA; size: NA; V: TRBV2; J: TRBJ1-1
DNA: TGTGCCAGCTCACCAAGTCTAGCGGGACCCACAGATACGCAGTATTTT; CDR3: CASSPSLAGPTDTQYF; D: TRBD2; size: NA; V: TRBV18; J: TRBJ2-3
DNA: TGTGCCAGCAGCCCCCCGACAGGGGGCTACACCTTC; CDR3: CASSPPTGGYTF; D: TRBD1; size: NA; V: TRBV3-1/TRBV3-2; J: TRBJ1-2
DNA: TGTGCCAGCAGCGTACCCAGCGCTGGAGGGGACACAGATACGCAGTATTTT; CDR3: CASSVPSAGGDTDTQYF; D: NA; size: NA; V: TRBV9; J: TRBJ2-3
DNA: TGTGCCAGCAGCTTCGTGGGCAGGGGAACCCAAGAGACCCAGTACTTC; CDR3: CASSFVGRGTQETQYF; D: NA; size: NA; V: TRBV7-8; J: TRBJ2-5
DNA: TGTGCCAGCAGCGTAGCGTTAGCGGGAATAGGCGAGCAGTTCTTC; CDR3: CASSVALAGIGEQFF; D: TRBD2; size: NA; V: TRBV9; J: TRBJ2-1
DNA: TGTGCCAGCAGCCCGGTAAACCTAGCGTATGGTGAGCAGTTCTTC; CDR3: CASSPVNLAYGEQFF; D: NA; size: few; V: TRBV7-6; J: TRBJ2-1
DNA: TGCGCCAGCAGCTTTGAAGCCACTAGCGGGATTGTCTCCTACGAGCAGTACTTC; CDR3: CASSFEATSGIVSYEQYF; D: TRBD2; size: NA; V: TRBV5-1; J: TRBJ2-7
DNA: TGTGCCAGCAGCTTATACCCCGGGACTAGCGGGAGAAATGAGCAGTTCTTC; CDR3: CASSLYPGTSGRNEQFF; D: TRBD2; size: few; V: TRBV13; J: TRBJ2-1
DNA: TGTGCCAGCAGTGAGGTTTTGAGGGGGGAGACCCAGTACTTC; CDR3: CASSEVLRGETQYF; D: NA; size: NA; V: TRBV2; J: TRBJ2-5
DNA: TGTGCCAGCAGCCCGGCAAGGGACAGCGCCTACAATGAGCAGTTCTTC; CDR3: CASSPARDSAYNEQFF; D: TRBD1; size: NA; V: TRBV7-3; J: TRBJ2-1
DNA: TGTGCCAGTAGTATCGTAGCGGGAGGCTTGGCCCAGTACTTC; CDR3: CASSIVAGGLAQYF; D: TRBD2; size: NA; V: TRBV19; J: TRBJ2-5
DNA: TGTGCCATCAGTGGAGGACAGGGGGACAATCAGCCCCAGCATTTT; CDR3: CAISGGQGDNQPQHF; D: TRBD1; size: NA; V: TRBV10-3; J: TRBJ1-5
DNA: TGTGCCAGCAGATCCCTCAGAACGGGGACAAGGGATGTGAGTGAAAAACTGTTTTTT; CDR3: CASRSLRTGTRDVSEKLFF; D: NA; size: once; V: TRBV27; J: TRBJ1-4
DNA: TGTGCCAGCAGACGGGACAGAGTAACCGGGGAGCTGTTTTTT; CDR3: CASRRDRVTGELFF; D: TRBD1; size: NA; V: TRBV7-9; J: TRBJ2-2
DNA: TGTGCCACCAGTGCCAACTATCGGCAGCCCCAGCATTTT; CDR3: CATSANYRQPQHF; D: NA; size: NA; V: TRBV24-1; J: TRBJ1-5
DNA: TGTGCCAGCAGTGCCCGCAGGGGTGAAGATTCACCCCTCCACTTT; CDR3: CASSARRGEDSPLHF; D: NA; size: NA; V: TRBV2; J: TRBJ1-6
DNA: TGTGCCAGCGAGGAGGCCCCCCGTGAAAAACTGTTTTTT; CDR3: CASEEAPREKLFF; D: NA; size: NA; V: TRBV28; J: TRBJ1-4
DNA: TGTGCCAGCAGTAGGGACAGGGGGCGACATGTGAACACTGAAGCTTTCTTT; CDR3: CASSRDRGRHVNTEAFF; D: TRBD1; size: NA; V: TRBV28; J: TRBJ1-1
DNA: TGTGCCATCAGTGAGCTAGACAGTGGAGCCGGGGAGCTGTTTTTT; CDR3: CAISELDSGAGELFF; D: NA; size: NA; V: TRBV10-3; J: TRBJ2-2